This T cell receptor beta chain was retrieved from a study of control samples from healthy donors and cancer patients. Produced via immunoSEQ multiplex PCR; TCRdb's table is partial and in-frame only. This table holds 100,000 to 150,000 clones, around 87% found once. In this sample, this clone turned up once. The clonotype comes from a man between 60 and 75 years old in good health. Sequenced sample: blood.

CDR3 in amino acids: CASTGGGLLAKNIQYF. The CDR3 bases are TGTGCCAGTACTGGGGGCGGCCTCCTAGCCAAAAACATTCAGTACTTC. V usage is TRBV19 and J usage is TRBJ2-4; tentative D call: TRBD1 (6 bases). Trimming pared 7 bases from V and 0 bases from J, leaving 16 bases between. The CDR3 is 16 amino acids. From germline, CDR1 is LNHDA and CDR2 SQIVND (reference sequence).